Only one count was recorded for the clone carrying this T cell receptor beta chain. This specimen belongs to a study of blood T cell repertoires in COVID-19. The V gene's germline CDR1 is LNHDA and CDR2 SQIVND (reference sequence). CDR3 length: 13 residues. The V gene end was trimmed by 2 bases and the J gene end by 8 bases; junction bases not matched to a gene: 2. Clones were read by immunoSEQ multiplex PCR, and TCRdb kept only the in-frame ones, dropping some. Of around 220,000 clones listed, about 90% are singletons. The V call is TRBV19, the J call TRBJ2-2; 7 positions agree with TRBD1. Sequenced material: PBMCs or T cells enriched from blood (not recorded which). This clonotype was sampled from a woman aged 25-40 years with acute COVID-19. This CDR3 is CASSIYRGGELFF. In DNA form, the CDR3 reads TGTGCCAGTAGTATATACAGGGGTGGGGAGCTGTTTTTT.